This record covers a single T cell receptor beta chain. The specificity of this receptor is unknown. Base qualities were left out, and no much larger clone turns up one base away. From the cysteine up to the phenylalanine, the CDR3 has a length of 14 residues. The only DNA kept is the CDR3, 42 bases in frame from the first base. CDR1 and CDR2 (ENHRY, SYGVKD) derive from the germline V gene. V is cut by 6 bases and J by 8 bases, and the space between the germline ends is 19 bases. Using the deep immunoSEQ assay, TCR CDR3 regions were amplified from genomic DNA by multiplex PCR. Extracted genomic DNA from each cell subset was distributed evenly across all wells of several immunoSEQ 96-well plates, and each plate was treated as a replicate. Each replicate PCR for sorted subsets received roughly 0.2 ug genomic DNA, equal to tens of thousands of T cell genomes. The purified libraries were quantified using a Qubit 3.0 fluorometer, sized with a Bioanalyzer 2100, and then quantified again using the KAPA Library Quantification kit. Every immunoSEQ 96-well plate was sequenced on a separate single-read 150-cycle Illumina NextSeq 550 flow cell. The authors processed their data as follows. Because the immunoSEQ output included only junctional sequences and no quality scores, the filtering could not be the same as the filtering used for full-length reads. To assign V/J genes and CDR3, sequences were annotated against IMGT germline references using PyIR, a Python wrapper for IgBLAST v1.9. Any read was removed if the V/J assignment was weak (E-value above 1e-6), the CDR3 was missing, or the read contained stop codons, out-of-frame junctions, or ambiguous translated residues. V3J clonotypes were defined by identical inferred V gene, J gene, and CDR3 amino acid sequence. Percentage overlap between repertoires was computed as shared unique clonotypes divided by the size of the smaller repertoire. Repertoire richness was assessed with RTK rarefaction, the Chao1 estimator, and Recon v2.1 estimates of unobserved clonotypes. Generation probabilities were computed with OLGA for all TCRbeta clonotypes obtained by the gDNA method from a few donors. The table was pulled from immuneACCESS by TCRdb, which kept in-frame rearrangements only. Such tables lose some clones; where checked, under half of the loss comes from unresolved V genes, and the rest has no known cause. V and J calls plus clone size are reproduced from that table; the DNA served to infer D and trimming. A total of some 2,500,000 clones appear in this sample, under 95% of them only once. The ten largest clones take up 0.3% to 0.4% of the sample.

The donors were healthy, HIV-negative adults who had no recently reported acute infections or vaccinations. Every donor was a Caucasian adult residing in Nashville, Tennessee, USA. Magnetic negative selection was used to enrich CD4+ T cells, after which naive cells were positively selected on CD45RA and the negative fraction became the memory subset. Blood was collected by leukapheresis, and PBMCs were isolated by Ficoll-Histopaque density gradient centrifugation and then cryopreserved in liquid nitrogen vapor phase. Analytical flow cytometry was used to check the purity and quantity of each magnetically sorted T cell population. From each sorted fraction, genomic DNA was isolated and quantified by UV absorbance on a Nanodrop 2000c. The source of the sample is a study of shared clonotypes between healthy human individuals (dated by TCRdb to between 2020 and 2021). As for the study more broadly: Three men and two women, aged 18 to 49 years, made up the cohort. For each donor, CD4 naive and CD4 memory were each given three plates, CD8 naive was given two plates, and CD8 memory was given one plate. The study deeply sequenced blood TCR repertoires of five healthy adults to estimate repertoire size and the extent of clonotype sharing between individuals. Between about 0.8 and 8.9 billion PBMCs per donor were obtained by leukapheresis. Libraries were prepared and TCR repertoires were sequenced by different laboratories using diverse techniques, in order to increase sequencing depth and limit assay-specific biases. General conclusions and limits of the study: Roughly 5% of naive CD4, 3% to 4% of naive CD8, 2% to 2.5% of memory CD4, and approximately 0.39% of memory CD8 clonotypes were shared across several donors. Rarefaction of sorted-subset datasets indicated incomplete sequencing despite the large sequencing depth. Because the study included a small number of donors, the genetic and exposure-history diversity represented was limited. Higher generation probabilities were observed for clonotypes shared by all four sorted-subset donors than for non-shared clonotypes. Sampling was limited to blood, and TCR repertoires in tissue likely differ from TCR repertoires in blood. Pairwise subsampling led to the expectation that sequencing depth would affect the degree of clonotype sharing among donors. Larger estimated clonotype richness was generally found for naive subsets than for memory subsets.

Sequencing input: naive CD4+ T cells from PBMCs. Read against the paper, the sample's cell subset or site label means: CD45RA+ positively selected. This sequence uses TRBV10-3 and TRBJ1-2; 6 matching bases give a weak D call of TRBD1. The clonotype comes from a man younger than 35 in good health. Some clones in this sample may be carry-over from other donors' samples. The CDR3 is CAISPEGGARGYTF. The nucleotides read TGTGCCATCAGCCCGGAGGGGGGGGCACGGGGCTACACCTTC.